Listed below are T cell receptor beta chains from one sample, sequenced in a study of radiotherapy plus CTLA-4 blockade in lung cancer. Clones were sequenced by immunoSEQ multiplex PCR, and TCRdb holds only the in-frame ones, with some missing. The table has some 23,000 clones, approximately 70% seen once. The sequencing used peripheral blood, collected from a patient treated with radiotherapy plus ipilimumab. The receptors come from a human donor with non-small cell lung cancer who had stable disease on radiotherapy plus ipilimumab. Each CDR3 is given with its conserved first and last residue. D genes are given only for firm matches. Expanded clones are given a class, and other clones once, few, many or no size at all.

V gene: TRBV4-3; clone size: .; D gene: .; J gene: TRBJ2-1; CDR3 protein: CASSRTGGPWQFF; CDR3 DNA: TGCGCCAGCAGCCGGACTGGGGGGCCTTGGCAGTTCTTC
V gene: TRBV18; clone size: .; D gene: TRBD1; J gene: TRBJ2-5; CDR3 protein: CASSPGQGVKTQYF; CDR3 DNA: TGTGCCAGCTCCCCGGGACAGGGTGTGAAGACCCAGTACTTC
V gene: TRBV30; clone size: .; D gene: TRBD2; J gene: TRBJ2-7; CDR3 protein: CAWGGMGLAGGSYEQYF; CDR3 DNA: TGTGCCTGGGGGGGAATGGGACTAGCGGGAGGTAGTTACGAGCAGTACTTC
V gene: TRBV6-5; clone size: .; D gene: .; J gene: TRBJ1-1; CDR3 protein: CASSELVRVTEAFF; CDR3 DNA: TGTGCCAGCAGTGAATTGGTCAGGGTAACTGAAGCTTTCTTT
V gene: TRBV19; clone size: .; D gene: .; J gene: TRBJ2-6; CDR3 protein: CASRTESGANVLTF; CDR3 DNA: TGTGCCAGTAGAACAGAGTCTGGGGCCAACGTCCTGACTTTC
V gene: TRBV11-2; clone size: .; D gene: TRBD1; J gene: TRBJ1-4; CDR3 protein: CASSPGDRDIEKLFF; CDR3 DNA: TGTGCCAGCAGCCCAGGGGACAGGGATATTGAAAAACTGTTTTTT
V gene: TRBV2; clone size: few; D gene: .; J gene: TRBJ1-3; CDR3 protein: CASSVGSSYFGNTIYF; CDR3 DNA: TGTGCCAGCAGTGTTGGGAGCTCTTACTTTGGAAACACCATATATTTT
V gene: TRBV5-8; clone size: .; D gene: TRBD1; J gene: TRBJ2-4; CDR3 protein: CASATGGQNIQYF; CDR3 DNA: TGTGCCAGCGCCACAGGGGGCCAAAACATTCAGTACTTC
V gene: TRBV7-2; clone size: once; D gene: .; J gene: TRBJ1-1; CDR3 protein: CASSLSPLFLYTEAFF; CDR3 DNA: TGTGCCAGCAGCTTATCCCCCCTTTTCCTTTACACTGAAGCTTTCTTT
V gene: TRBV28; clone size: few; D gene: .; J gene: TRBJ2-5; CDR3 protein: CASSFLERETQYF; CDR3 DNA: TGTGCCAGCAGTTTCCTGGAACGAGAGACCCAGTACTTC
V gene: TRBV29-1; clone size: .; D gene: .; J gene: TRBJ1-1; CDR3 protein: CSVECQGGTEAFF; CDR3 DNA: TGCAGCGTTGAGTGTCAAGGAGGCACTGAAGCTTTCTTT
V gene: TRBV11-3; clone size: .; D gene: .; J gene: TRBJ2-1; CDR3 protein: CASSSRDSRIQYNEQFF; CDR3 DNA: TGTGCCAGCAGCTCACGGGACTCTCGTATACAATACAATGAGCAGTTCTTC
V gene: TRBV6-5; clone size: once; D gene: .; J gene: TRBJ2-7; CDR3 protein: CASRDSGSYEQYF; CDR3 DNA: TGTGCCAGCCGGGACTCGGGCTCCTACGAGCAGTACTTC
V gene: TRBV4-2; clone size: few; D gene: TRBD1; J gene: TRBJ2-7; CDR3 protein: CASSRTGQGGTYEQYF; CDR3 DNA: TGTGCCAGCAGCCGTACCGGACAGGGGGGGACGTACGAGCAGTACTTC
V gene: TRBV5-1; clone size: .; D gene: TRBD2; J gene: TRBJ2-5; CDR3 protein: CASSLSGGRGVGLVPEETQYF; CDR3 DNA: TGCGCCAGCAGCCTCAGCGGGGGGCGCGGGGTGGGGCTGGTGCCGGAAGAGACCCAGTACTTC
V gene: TRBV7-9; clone size: once; D gene: TRBD1; J gene: TRBJ2-3; CDR3 protein: CASSSTTGETHTQYF; CDR3 DNA: TGTGCCAGCAGCTCAACGACAGGGGAAACCCATACGCAGTATTTT
V gene: TRBV6-1; clone size: .; D gene: .; J gene: TRBJ2-3; CDR3 protein: CASTIGNTDTQYF; CDR3 DNA: TGTGCCAGCACGATCGGGAATACAGATACGCAGTATTTT
V gene: TRBV29-1; clone size: once; D gene: .; J gene: TRBJ2-7; CDR3 protein: CSVERNSYEQYF; CDR3 DNA: TGCAGCGTTGAAAGGAACAGCTACGAGCAGTACTTC
V gene: TRBV4-1; clone size: .; D gene: TRBD1; J gene: TRBJ1-3; CDR3 protein: CASSRQQGASGNTIYF; CDR3 DNA: TGCGCCAGCAGCCGACAACAGGGGGCCTCTGGAAACACCATATATTTT
V gene: TRBV4-3; clone size: once; D gene: .; J gene: TRBJ1-1; CDR3 protein: CASSQVRGLSAEAFF; CDR3 DNA: TGCGCCAGCAGCCAAGTGAGGGGATTGAGTGCTGAAGCTTTCTTT